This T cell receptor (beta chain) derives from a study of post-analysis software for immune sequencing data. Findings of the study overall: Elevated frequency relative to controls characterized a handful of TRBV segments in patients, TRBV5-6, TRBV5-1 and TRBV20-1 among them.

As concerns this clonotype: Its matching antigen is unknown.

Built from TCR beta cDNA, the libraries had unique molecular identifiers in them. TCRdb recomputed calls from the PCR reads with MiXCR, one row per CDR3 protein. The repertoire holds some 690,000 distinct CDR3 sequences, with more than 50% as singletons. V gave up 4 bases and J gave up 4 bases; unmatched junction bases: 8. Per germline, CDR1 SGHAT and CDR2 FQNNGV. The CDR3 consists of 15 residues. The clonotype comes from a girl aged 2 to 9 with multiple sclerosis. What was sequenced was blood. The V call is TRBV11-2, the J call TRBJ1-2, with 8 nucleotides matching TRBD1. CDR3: CASSSDRAFTYGYTF. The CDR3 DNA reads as TGTGCCAGCAGCTCGGACAGGGCCTTCACCTATGGCTACACCTTC.